The clone carrying this T cell receptor (delta chain) was recorded a few times. The antigen is not known. RNA was extracted from the cells and then reverse transcribed. Multiplex PCR used pooled V-gene forward primers and a constant-region reverse primer to amplify CDR3s. TCRdb re-identified clones in the multiplex PCR reads via CATT. The sample contains about 75,000 delta-chain clones, 30% to 40% of which appear only once. The data originate from a study of Vδ1+ human thymocytes. Study observations and caveats: Despite high sort purity, 20% to 25% of thymic T cell receptor delta sequences were Vdelta2. Highly polyclonal TRG and TRD repertoires with Gaussian CDR3 length distributions appeared in thymus.

Germline CDR1 and CDR2: TSWWSYY and QGS. CDR3 length: 21 residues. V was pared by 0 bases and J by 8 bases, with 22 bases of the junction left unmatched. The source of this sequence is a boy younger than two who had congenital heart surgery. The chain employs TRDV1 and TRDJ1, with 12 bases aligning to TRDD3. Sequencing was carried out using Vdelta1+ gamma-delta thymocytes from the thymus. As for subset: FACS-sorted CD3+ TCRalphabeta- TCRVdelta1+ TCRVdelta2- thymocytes. The CDR3 sequence is CALGELGPTLYWGILKGKLIF. In DNA form, the CDR3 reads TGTGCTCTTGGGGAACTAGGACCTACTTTGTACTGGGGGATACTTAAGGGGAAACTCATCTTT.